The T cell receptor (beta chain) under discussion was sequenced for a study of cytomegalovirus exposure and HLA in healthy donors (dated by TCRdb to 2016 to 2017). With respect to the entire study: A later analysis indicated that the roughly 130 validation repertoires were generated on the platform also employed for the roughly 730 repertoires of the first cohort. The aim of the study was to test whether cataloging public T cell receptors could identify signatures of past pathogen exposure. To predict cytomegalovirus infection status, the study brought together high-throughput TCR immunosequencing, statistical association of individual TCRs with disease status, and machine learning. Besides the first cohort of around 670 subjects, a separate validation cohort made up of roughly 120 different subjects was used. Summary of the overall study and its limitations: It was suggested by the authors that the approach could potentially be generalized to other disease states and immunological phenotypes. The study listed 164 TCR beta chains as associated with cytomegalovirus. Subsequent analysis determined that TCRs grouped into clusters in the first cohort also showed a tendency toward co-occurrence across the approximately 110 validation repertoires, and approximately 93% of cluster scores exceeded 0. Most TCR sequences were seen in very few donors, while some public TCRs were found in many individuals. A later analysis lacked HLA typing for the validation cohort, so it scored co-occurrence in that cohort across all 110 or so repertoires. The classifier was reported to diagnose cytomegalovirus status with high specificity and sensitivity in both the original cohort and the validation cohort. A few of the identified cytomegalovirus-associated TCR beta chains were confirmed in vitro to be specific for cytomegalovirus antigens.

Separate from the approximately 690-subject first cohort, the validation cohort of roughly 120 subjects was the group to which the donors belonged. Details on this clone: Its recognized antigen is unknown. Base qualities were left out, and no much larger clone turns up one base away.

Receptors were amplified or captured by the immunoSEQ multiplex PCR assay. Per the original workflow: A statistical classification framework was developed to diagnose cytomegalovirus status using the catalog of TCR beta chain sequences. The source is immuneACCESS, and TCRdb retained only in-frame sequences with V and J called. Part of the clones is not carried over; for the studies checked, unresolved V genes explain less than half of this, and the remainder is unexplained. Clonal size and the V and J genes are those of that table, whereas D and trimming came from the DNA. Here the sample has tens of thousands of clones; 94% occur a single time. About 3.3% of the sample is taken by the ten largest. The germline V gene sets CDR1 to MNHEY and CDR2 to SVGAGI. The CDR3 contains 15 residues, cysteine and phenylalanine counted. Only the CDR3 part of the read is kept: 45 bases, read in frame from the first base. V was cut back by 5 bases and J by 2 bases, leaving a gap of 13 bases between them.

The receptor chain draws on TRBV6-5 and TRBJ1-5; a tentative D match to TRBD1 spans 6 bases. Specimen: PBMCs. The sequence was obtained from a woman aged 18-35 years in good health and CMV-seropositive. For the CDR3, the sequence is CASSILGGRNQPQHF. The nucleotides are TGTGCCAGCAGTATTCTGGGGGGGCGCAATCAGCCCCAGCATTTT.